Described below is a single TCR beta chain sequence and its context. The target antigen is unknown. This sample stems from a study of identifying expanded T cells in peripheral blood. The V gene's germline CDR1 is SNHLY and CDR2 FYNNEI. This CDR3 comprises 13 residues. Trimming removed 7 bases from V and 1 base from J, with 8 bases in between. No infections or other immune events were documented during collection. Points from the study as a whole: Differentially abundant clones: roughly 1.2 between replicates, roughly 16 at about 13 days, less than 20 at four. Across healthy donors, higher total template counts meant significantly greater roughly 2-week count variance.

TCRdb's table, derived via immunoSEQ multiplex PCR, lists solely in-frame clones and lacks some. The data hold around 120,000 clones, with around 84% observed a single time. This clonotype was obtained from a person between 18 and 69 years old in good health. Sequencing was done on a sample of blood. The chain has TRBV2 and TRBJ2-1, with D unclear. The CDR3 nucleotides read TGTGCCAGCACCCCGAGGTCCTACAATGAGCAGTTCTTC. This codes for CASTPRSYNEQFF.